The TCR beta chain under discussion was sequenced for a study of cytomegalovirus exposure and HLA in healthy donors. Vbeta (60) and Jbeta (13) primers were used in the PCR. The method was immunoSEQ multiplex PCR; TCRdb's version includes in-frame clones alone and lacks a portion of them. The sample has 90,000 to 120,000 clones, approximately 70% seen once. There are 15 residues in the CDR3. Germline V gene data show CDR1 as SGHRS and CDR2 as YFSETQ. V was clipped by 2 bases and J by 0 bases, with 11 bases between them. General study results and limits: Reports described diagnosis of cytomegalovirus status by the classifier as highly specific and sensitive. The authors reported that TCR beta sequences could predict HLA-A and HLA-B alleles. These predictions were accurate for most subjects in the first cohort.

This clone appeared a few times. Its target is not known. This clonotype was obtained from a man aged 40-55 years in good health and CMV-seropositive. The chain uses TRBV5-1 and TRBJ1-1; tentatively, D is TRBD1 (5 bases). The sample taken for sequencing was PBMCs. CDR3 sequence: CASSFQGYMNTEAFF. The CDR3 DNA reads TGCGCCAGCAGCTTCCAGGGCTATATGAACACTGAAGCTTTCTTT.